Each of the 26 T cell receptor beta chains below was sequenced from the same sample in a study of a mutant IDH1 vaccine in newly diagnosed glioma (dated by TCRdb to the early 2020s). The library came from the immunoSEQ multiplex PCR assay. TCRdb took this table from immuneACCESS and kept in-frame rearrangements with V and J called. Such tables lack part of the clones; where checked against another copy, unresolved V genes explain under half of the gap, and the rest is unexplained. This sample gives 40,000 to 55,000 clones in total; 79% of them show up just once. In total, the top ten clones hold approximately 6.7% of the sample. According to the study, the label for this sample's time point signals: week 35, safety follow-up. A 20-mer mutant IDH1 peptide at 300 micrograms in Montanide made up each vaccine dose, which was injected subcutaneously together with topical imiquimod. Antigens of these TCRs are unknown.

This sample comprised PBMCs, obtained from a glioma patient whose treatment included an IDH1 peptide vaccine. All receptors come from a man aged 35 to 55 with glioma.

The J gene is TRBJ1-5, the V gene TRBV6-5, with no clear D. The CDR3 length is 13 residues. Per the germline V gene, CDR1 is MNHEY and CDR2 is SVGAGI. Trimming stripped 8 bases from V and 3 bases from J, with 11 bases between. Here the CDR3 DNA reads TGTGCCAGCGGAAACAGAACCAATCAGCCCCAGCATTTT. It yields the protein CASGNRTNQPQHF.

This chain links TRBV19 with TRBJ1-6; a weak D match, TRBD1 (5 bases). CDR1 is LNHDA, CDR2 SQIVND, per germline (reference sequence). CDR3 length equals 16 residues. V lost 3 bases and J lost 3, with 12 bases in between. CDR3 residues: CASSIGPGGYNSPLHF. DNA of the CDR3: TGTGCCAGTAGTATTGGTCCGGGGGGCTATAATTCACCCCTCCACTTT.

The gene calls are TRBV19 and TRBJ1-6, with D hard to call. Trimming stripped 7 bases from V and 4 bases from J, with 11 bases between. CDR1 and CDR2 from the germline V gene are LNHDA and SQIVND (reference sequence). The CDR3 consists of 14 residues. CDR3 DNA: TGTGCCAGTAAGTTGGAGGGTTATAATTCACCCCTCCACTTT. It is translated as CASKLEGYNSPLHF. Together with reference TRBV19 and TRBJ1-6, the CDR3 gives the full variable domain: DGGITQSPKYLFRKEGQNVTLSCEQNLNHDAMYWYRQDPGQGLRLIYYSQIVNDFQKGDIAEGYSVSREKKESFPLTVTSAQKNPTAFYLCASKLEGYNSPLHFGNGTRLTVT.

The V gene is TRBV7-9, the J gene TRBJ1-6; D call uncertain. This CDR3 comprises 16 residues. The ends were cut back, 5 bases at V and 0 bases at J, with 11 bases in the middle. Germline V gene data show CDR1 as SEHNR and CDR2 as FQNEAQ (reference sequence). CDR3 bases: TGTGCCAGCAGCCGTACACGGAGCTCCTATAATTCACCCCTCCACTTT. This translates into CASSRTRSSYNSPLHF.

J is TRBJ1-4 and V is TRBV7-2, with D possibly TRBD1 on 5 matching bases. The CDR3 sequence is 15 residues long. The V end lost 4 bases, the J end lost 5 bases, and 14 bases lay between the germline ends. Germline lookup yields CDR1 SGHTA and CDR2 FQGNSA. CDR3 nucleotides: TGTGCCAGCAGCTACCGGGGGAGCCAAAATGAAAAACTGTTTTTT. Amino acids: CASSYRGSQNEKLFF.

The CDR3 DNA reads as TGTGCCAGTCGGACAGGGAGCGGCTACACCTTC. This encodes CASRTGSGYTF. The chain carries TRBV6-1 and TRBJ1-2; the match to TRBD1 covers 8 bases. CDR3 length: 11 residues. J was trimmed by 8 bases and V by 9 bases; bases with no gene match: 5. The germline gives CDR1 MNHNS, CDR2 SASEGT.

V gene TRBV5-1 combines with J gene TRBJ1-4, with no clear D. Germline V gene data show CDR1 as SGHRS and CDR2 as YFSETQ. The CDR3 runs 17 residues. Trimming left V 0 bases short and J 0 bases short, with 12 bases between. DNA for the CDR3: TGCGCCAGCAGCTTGGGCGGAGGATACGCAACTAATGAAAAACTGTTTTTT. It encodes CASSLGGGYATNEKLFF.

In regard to this clone: One end of the junction does not line up with germline, which may come from a read error. The chain has TRBV7-9 and TRBJ2-5; 7 bases are shared with TRBD1. The V gene's germline CDR1 is SEHNR and CDR2 FQNEAQ (reference sequence). The CDR3 covers 14 residues. The CDR3 bases are TGTGCCAGCAGCTTAGCTGCAGGGGGAGAGGCCCAGTACTTC. Its protein product is CASSLAAGGEAQYF.

This sequence joins TRBV10-3 and TRBJ1-1; D is ambiguous. The CDR3 extends over 13 amino acids. The germline CDR1 and CDR2 sequences are ENHRY and SYGVKD. V was trimmed by 6 bases and J by 1 base, leaving 9 bases between them. The CDR3: CAIRNTENTEAFF. The CDR3 coding sequence is TGTGCCATCAGGAACACAGAGAACACTGAAGCTTTCTTT.

Only one count was recorded for this clone. CDR3 amino acids: CASSETDHGYTF. CDR3 nucleotide sequence: TGTGCCAGCAGTGAGACAGATCACGGCTACACCTTC. The rearrangement joins TRBV2 to TRBJ1-2, with D perhaps matching TRBD1 (5 bases). Trimming took off 3 bases at V and 8 bases at J, with 10 bases between the two ends. The CDR3 consists of 12 residues. Germline-derived CDR1 and CDR2 are SNHLY and FYNNEI. Together with reference TRBV2 and TRBJ1-2, the CDR3 gives the full variable domain: EPEVTQTPSHQVTQMGQEVILRCVPISNHLYFYWYRQILGQKVEFLVSFYNNEISEKSEIFDDQFSVERPDGSNFTLKIRSTKLEDSAMYFCASSETDHGYTFGSGTRLTVV.

The rearrangement uses TRBV30 and TRBJ1-1, with unresolved D. Germline V gene sequence: CDR1 GTSNPN, CDR2 SVGIG (reference sequence). Trimming took off 4 bases at V and 4 bases at J, with 19 bases between the two ends. The CDR3 consists of 15 residues. The DNA of the CDR3 is TGTGCCTGGAAACCGCAGATAATAACCAGCACTGAAGCTTTCTTT. Translating it yields CAWKPQIITSTEAFF.

This clone was picked up one time. This chain links TRBV10-2 with TRBJ1-3, with TRBD1 matching over 7 bases. Germline lookup yields CDR1 WSHSY and CDR2 SAAADI. V was clipped by 2 bases and J by 0 bases; unmatched bases: 16. CDR3 length equals 20 residues. CDR3 amino acids: CASSEPRQGLSTSSGNTIYF. CDR3 nucleotide sequence: TGCGCCAGCAGTGAGCCAAGACAGGGCCTATCCACGAGCTCTGGAAACACCATATATTTT.

The V gene is TRBV7-9, the J gene TRBJ1-1; 10 positions agree with TRBD1. V lost 7 bases to trimming and J lost 8 bases; unmatched junction nucleotides: 10. The length of the CDR3 is 14 residues. Germline V gene sequence: CDR1 SEHNR, CDR2 FQNEAQ (reference sequence). The CDR3 coding sequence is TGTGCCAGCACCGCTCTGGGGACAGGGGTGGAAGCTTTCTTT. It codes for CASTALGTGVEAFF. The variable domain in full, completed from reference TRBV7-9 and TRBJ1-1, reads DTGVSQNPRHKITKRGQNVTFRCDPISEHNRLYWYRQTLGQGPEFLTYFQNEAQLEKSRLLSDRFSAERPKGSFSTLEIQRTEQGDSAMYLCASTALGTGVEAFFGQGTRLTVV.

This rearrangement joins TRBV7-2 to TRBJ1-2; TRBD1 might be the D (6 bases). V was pared by 3 bases and J by 4 bases, with 12 bases between. This CDR3 has 14 residues. CDR1 SGHTA and CDR2 FQGNSA come from the germline V gene. The CDR3 protein is CASSLGHQLYGYTF. The CDR3 coding sequence is TGTGCCAGCAGCTTGGGACACCAGCTCTATGGCTACACCTTC. Combining the CDR3 with reference TRBV7-2 and TRBJ1-2 gives the whole variable domain GAGVSQSPSNKVTEKGKDVELRCDPISGHTALYWYRQSLGQGLEFLIYFQGNSAPDKSGLPSDRFSAERTGGSVSTLTIQRTQQEDSAVYLCASSLGHQLYGYTFGSGTRLTVV.

V gene TRBV5-4 combines with J gene TRBJ2-6, with D tentatively TRBD1 or TRBD2 (5 bases each). The V and J ends lost 3 bases and 0 bases respectively, with 13 bases between them. Germline CDR1 and CDR2: SGHNT and YYREEE (reference sequence). CDR3 size: 17 residues. CDR3 sequence: CASSSDGTLSGANVLTF. The CDR3 nucleotides are TGTGCCAGCAGCTCGGACGGGACCCTCTCTGGGGCCAACGTCCTGACTTTC. Full variable domain (remainder filled in from reference TRBV5-4 and TRBJ2-6): ETGVTQSPTHLIKTRGQQVTLRCSSQSGHNTVSWYQQALGQGPQFIFQYYREEENGRGNFPPRFSGLQFPNYSSELNVNALELDDSALYLCASSSDGTLSGANVLTFGAGSRLTVL.

The chain is built from TRBV5-6 and TRBJ2-5; no definite D call. The CDR3 has 15 amino acids. Germline V CDR1 and CDR2: SGHDT, YYEEEE. The germline V and J ends were trimmed by 6 bases and 2 bases, with 17 bases remaining between them. The chain's CDR3 is CASNQLGQTQETQYF. The CDR3 DNA reads as TGTGCCAGCAACCAACTGGGCCAGACGCAAGAGACCCAGTACTTC.

The rearrangement joins TRBV19 to TRBJ2-4; D remains ambiguous. Germline CDR1 and CDR2: LNHDA and SQIVND (reference sequence). V lost 5 bases and J 0 bases, leaving 14 bases between the germline ends. The length of the CDR3 is 16 residues. CDR3 nucleotide sequence: TGTGCCAGTAGTTCCCCCCCTGGCAAAGCCAAAAACATTCAGTACTTC. Protein product: CASSSPPGKAKNIQYF.

This clone ranks as medium-sized (0.01 to 0.1%). The CDR3 loop is CASSPRTVGTGELFF. The CDR3 coding sequence is TGTGCCAGCAGCCCTAGGACAGTGGGCACCGGGGAGCTGTTTTTT. The J gene is TRBJ2-2, the V gene TRBV11-2; D perhaps matches TRBD1 (6 bases). The CDR3 sequence is 15 residues long. Trimming stripped 5 bases from V and 4 bases from J, with 14 bases between. Per the germline V gene, CDR1 is SGHAT and CDR2 is FQNNGV.

This clone is a singleton in its sample. The V gene is TRBV29-1, the J gene TRBJ1-3; D is uncertain. Germline V gives CDR1 SQVTM, CDR2 ANQGSEA. V lost 4 bases and J 0 bases, leaving 7 bases between the germline ends. The CDR3 loop spans 13 amino acids. This CDR3 is CSVAWSSGNTIYF. The CDR3 coding sequence is TGCAGCGTTGCCTGGAGCTCTGGAAACACCATATATTTT.

Regarding this clone: Other DNA sequences in the same sample also yield this CDR3. This chain connects TRBV5-1 to TRBJ2-5, with D perhaps matching TRBD1 or TRBD2 (6 bases each). Trimming took 0 bases from V and 0 from J, leaving 9 bases between them. The CDR3 covers 15 residues. Germline V gene data show CDR1 as SGHRS and CDR2 as YFSETQ. The chain's CDR3 is CASSLAGGHQETQYF. The CDR3, as DNA: TGCGCCAGCAGCTTGGCCGGGGGCCACCAAGAGACCCAGTACTTC.

The CDR3 spells CASSLRQANTGELFF. CDR3 DNA: TGTGCCAGCAGCTTACGGCAGGCGAACACCGGGGAGCTGTTTTTT. The rearrangement joins TRBV7-9 to TRBJ2-2; no clear D. Per germline, CDR1 SEHNR and CDR2 FQNEAQ (reference sequence). Deletions cut 2 bases from V and 0 bases from J, with 7 bases between. CDR3 length: 15 amino acids. Variable domain in full (rest from reference TRBV7-9 and TRBJ2-2): DTGVSQNPRHKITKRGQNVTFRCDPISEHNRLYWYRQTLGQGPEFLTYFQNEAQLEKSRLLSDRFSAERPKGSFSTLEIQRTEQGDSAMYLCASSLRQANTGELFFGEGSRLTVL.

The V gene is TRBV5-1, the J gene TRBJ2-7; 12 bases match TRBD1. The V segment lost 8 bases and the J segment 1 base; nucleotides outside the gene matches: 16. Germline values: CDR1 SGHRS, CDR2 YFSETQ. This CDR3 spans 18 amino acids. CDR3 region: CARLEPGQGAKRSYEQYF. CDR3 coding DNA: TGCGCCAGACTAGAACCGGGACAGGGGGCTAAAAGGTCCTACGAGCAGTACTTC.

The rearrangement joins TRBV10-3 to TRBJ1-6; possibly TRBD1 for D (5 bases). The CDR3 loop spans 13 amino acids. Germline V gives CDR1 ENHRY, CDR2 SYGVKD. V shed 3 bases and J shed 6 bases, with 6 bases lying between them. The CDR3 coding sequence is TGTGCCATCAGTGACAGGGCTAATTCACCCCTCCACTTT. This encodes CAISDRANSPLHF.

The J gene is TRBJ2-3, the V gene TRBV7-9; D is tentatively TRBD1 or TRBD2 (5 bases each). Per germline, CDR1 SEHNR and CDR2 FQNEAQ (reference sequence). The CDR3 spans 13 residues. V shed 5 bases and J shed 8 bases, with 14 bases lying between them. DNA of the CDR3: TGTGCCAGCAGCACCTCGCAGGGAGCTACGCAGTATTTT. Translated: CASSTSQGATQYF. Variable domain in full (rest from reference TRBV7-9 and TRBJ2-3): DTGVSQNPRHKITKRGQNVTFRCDPISEHNRLYWYRQTLGQGPEFLTYFQNEAQLEKSRLLSDRFSAERPKGSFSTLEIQRTEQGDSAMYLCASSTSQGATQYFGPGTRLTVL.

The chain joins TRBV14 to TRBJ1-6; 7 bases fit TRBD1. Germline trimming cut 0 bases from V and 4 bases from J; bases unmatched to any gene: 6. CDR1 is SGHDN, CDR2 FVKESK, per germline. This CDR3 is built from 17 residues. CDR3 nucleotide sequence: TGTGCCAGCAGCCAAGATGTAGGGACAGCATATAATTCACCCCTCCACTTT. Amino acids: CASSQDVGTAYNSPLHF.

The chain has TRBV2 and TRBJ1-4, with 11 positions matching TRBD1. The germline V gene encodes CDR1 SNHLY and CDR2 FYNNEI. This CDR3 is built from 15 residues. J gave up 8 bases and V 6 bases, and 8 bases lay outside the gene matches. The CDR3, as DNA: TGTGCCAGCAGGGCAGGACAGGGGGCACGGGAAAAACTGTTTTTT. Translated: CASRAGQGAREKLFF.